This TCR beta chain was identified during a study of regulatory T cells in long-lasting Graves disease (dated by TCRdb to the early 2020s). General notes on the study: To count as having persistent Graves' disease, a patient had to have received antithyroid drug treatment for over 5 years with TSH receptor autoantibodies remaining persistently positive. A total of 33 samples underwent TCR sequencing: about 13 from persistent and roughly 20 from newly diagnosed Graves' disease patients. Persistent Graves' disease patients in the clinical cohort had taken antithyroid drugs for roughly ten years on average. Persistent Graves' disease patients were compared with newly diagnosed Graves' disease patients by peripheral blood TCR sequencing and RNA sequencing. The study was conducted in China and was registered as a clinical trial. What the research found in general, with its limitations: Lower TCR Shannon entropy and fewer highly expanded clones were observed in persistent Graves' disease patients than in newly diagnosed patients, which suggested clonal expansion. Persistent patients shared more public clonotypes among themselves (roughly 2,700) than newly diagnosed patients did (about 970). Only the TCR beta chain was sequenced and analyzed. The authors acknowledged the small sample size as a limitation that may reduce accuracy. TRBV28, TRBJ1-2 and TRBJ2-5 were preferentially used in persistent disease, while TRBV20-1 and TRBJ2-1 were favored in newly diagnosed disease. The study examined only peripheral blood because the primary lesion, thyroid tissue, could not be accessed.

Concerning this clonotype itself: The antigen it binds to is not known. Base qualities are not provided; no much larger clone lies one nucleotide away.

The label giving this sample's time point can be read as: persistent/refractory GD, antithyroid drugs over 5 years with positive TRAb. For both TCR sequencing and RNA sequencing, RNA was extracted from PBMCs in TRIzol. Graves' disease was diagnosed according to American Thyroid Association guidelines. Recruitment of patients was carried out at an endocrinology department in Xi'an, China. Each patient gave approximately 9.7 milliliters of peripheral blood, collected in an EDTA anticoagulant tube. PBMCs were isolated by Ficoll Paque Plus density gradient separation without further T cell sorting. RNA quality was checked with an Agilent 2100 Bioanalyzer and agarose gel, and concentration with a NanoDrop 2000. CDR1 and CDR2, per the germline V gene, are SQVTM and ANQGSEA. The CDR3 spans 14 residues, from the cysteine through the phenylalanine. Of all the DNA, just the CDR3 is kept, 42 bases in frame from base 1. V and J are truncated by 4 bases and 1 base respectively, leaving an intervening sequence of 10 bases.

Library preparation was by multiplex PCR. Sequencing was performed on an Illumina HiSeq 4000. CDR3 regions were amplified by Arm-PCR with iRepertoire HTBI primers to construct TCR beta libraries. Before sequencing, the PCR products underwent gel purification. On the study's bioinformatics: Gene usage analysis of CDR3 amino acid clonotypes used the 60 to 80 TRBV and 12 to 15 TRBJ segments found across samples. COPE and FqMerger were used to merge filtered high-quality paired reads into contigs. BLAST was used to align contigs to the IMGT TRBV, TRBD and TRBJ reference genes, and CDR3 was defined following IMGT. Clonotypes above 0.1% frequency were classified as highly expanded clones. Repertoire diversity was measured by Shannon entropy, and V-J evenness by the Gini coefficient. Clonotypes shared by more than one individual were considered public. Starting from the raw public reads, TCRdb applied fastp trimming at Q25, assembled clones with MiXCR and retained in-frame beta chains. Rows are combined by CDR3 protein, so each entry shows the most common genes and DNA. The V and J calls follow TCRdb's processing rather than the paper's. This sample comprises 360,000 or so distinct CDR3 sequences, roughly 20% of them detected only once. The biggest ten clones account for approximately 27% of the sample.

This chain joins TRBV29-1 to TRBJ2-2; no D gene call is confident. The clonotype originates from a woman aged 35 to 49 with Graves disease. Donor details come from another sample of the same person, matched by shared clones. The input for sequencing was peripheral blood mononuclear cells (PBMCs), taken when the disease was refractory, from a patient treated with antithyroid drugs. The CDR3 region has the sequence CSVAVAGNTGELFF. The DNA sequence reads TGCAGCGTTGCAGTGGCAGGGAACACCGGGGAGCTGTTTTTT.